There are many counts of the clone carrying this TCR beta chain. What it recognizes is unknown. This sample is drawn from a study of Graves' ophthalmopathy and Graves' hyperthyroidism. RNA transcripts provided the template for amplifying TCR beta CDR3 regions. After a first-round RT-PCR with HTBI primers, a second-round multiplex PCR was run. TCRdb called the multiplex PCR reads again in MiXCR, with one record for every CDR3 protein. The sample lists about 220,000 distinct CDR3 sequences, roughly 21% occurring once. Regarding the study as a whole: The majority of expanded thyroid clonotypes above 0.001 frequency also occurred in blood. The model reached around 70% sensitivity and under 75% specificity for predicting ophthalmopathy progression.

The receptor was isolated from a woman aged 45-60 years with Graves' ophthalmopathy. The sample comprised peripheral blood.

The CDR3 DNA reads as TGTGCCAGTAGTATAGCGACGAAACAGCCCCAGCATTTT. Its translation: CASSIATKQPQHF. This chain joins TRBV19 and TRBJ1-5; D gene ambiguous. This CDR3 spans 13 amino acids. Per the germline V gene, CDR1 is LNHDA and CDR2 is SQIVND (reference sequence). V was clipped by 1 base and J by 7 bases, with 8 bases between them.